The next 21 T cell receptor beta chains were all read from a single sample in a study of T-cell memory formation after mild COVID-19. TCRdb redid the calling of the 5' RACE reads with MiXCR, one entry per CDR3 protein. Of about 200,000 distinct CDR3 sequences listed, around 8.8% are singletons. Sample: PBMCs or a T cell subset sorted from them (not recorded which). Source of these receptors: a man between 18 and 35 years old who had mild COVID-19 (a few samples of this study predate the infection). Cell type and time point are not known.

This clonotype was observed at least ten times. The chain has TRBV5-1 and TRBJ2-1, with TRBD2 matching 12 bases. This CDR3 spans 16 amino acids. The germline gives CDR1 SGHRS, CDR2 YFSETQ. V gave up 2 bases and J gave up 3 bases; unmatched junction bases: 3. CDR3: CASSFGLAGIYNEQFF. The CDR3, as DNA: TGCGCCAGCAGCTTCGGACTAGCGGGGATCTACAATGAGCAGTTCTTC.

This clonotype appeared many times. The chain employs TRBV5-1 and TRBJ2-3; possibly TRBD1 or TRBD2 for D (5 bases each). The ends were cut back, 0 bases at V and 6 bases at J, with 8 bases in the middle. Germline V gene data show CDR1 as SGHRS and CDR2 as YFSETQ. The CDR3 has 13 residues. The CDR3 DNA sequence: TGCGCCAGCAGCTTGGTAGGGGAGGATACGCAGTATTTT. Its protein is CASSLVGEDTQYF.

This sequence joins TRBV6-1 and TRBJ1-6; D gene uncertain. V lost 3 bases to trimming and J lost 10 bases, with 7 bases between them. The CDR3 spans 12 residues. Germline values: CDR1 MNHNS, CDR2 SASEGT. Here the CDR3 DNA reads TGTGCCAGCAGTGACGACCCCTCACCCCTCCACTTT. Encoded protein: CASSDDPSPLHF.

This clonotype was seen a handful of times. V gene TRBV15 combines with J gene TRBJ2-7, with 12 bases lining up with TRBD1. This CDR3 region has 17 residues. CDR1 is LNHNV and CDR2 is YYDKDF in the germline V gene (reference sequence). The ends lost 0 bases at V and 5 bases at J; junction bases unmatched: 8. The CDR3 spells CATSRDGGQGALNEQYV. The CDR3 coding sequence is TGTGCCACCAGCAGAGATGGGGGACAGGGGGCGCTTAACGAGCAGTACGTC.

The table lists this clonotype with many counts. The chain couples TRBV5-1 to TRBJ2-1; no reliable D call. Germline-derived CDR1 and CDR2 are SGHRS and YFSETQ. This CDR3 spans 14 amino acids. The V and J ends lost 2 bases and 7 bases respectively, with 13 bases between them. CDR3 DNA sequence: TGCGCCAGCAGCTTACGGCAGGCCAAGAATGAGCAGTTCTTC. It translates to CASSLRQAKNEQFF.

The sample holds a few counts of this clonotype. The V call is TRBV4-1, the J call TRBJ2-2; TRBD1 agrees at 12 bases. Trimming at V came to 4 bases and at J to 6 bases, leaving 6 bases not matched to a gene. Per germline, CDR1 MGHRA and CDR2 YSYEKL. The CDR3 contains 16 residues. The CDR3 DNA is TGCGCCAGCAGCCCCTCCGGGACAGGGGGCCCCGGGGAGCTGTTTTTT. Amino acids: CASSPSGTGGPGELFF.

This clonotype was detected ten times or more. The rearrangement links TRBV18 to TRBJ2-1; D not certain. The length of the CDR3 is 17 residues. Trimming stripped 1 base from V and 0 bases from J, with 13 bases between. Germline V gene lookup returns CDR1 KGHSH and CDR2 LQKENI. CDR3 sequence reads: CASSPLGALSSYNEQFF. The CDR3 DNA sequence: TGTGCCAGCTCACCACTAGGAGCCTTAAGCTCCTACAATGAGCAGTTCTTC.

In its sample, this clonotype was seen many times. The genes are TRBV20-1 and TRBJ2-5; 13 bases match TRBD2. The CDR3 runs to 15 residues. CDR1 is DFQATT, CDR2 SNEGSKA, per germline (reference sequence). J was trimmed by 5 bases and V by 6 bases; bases with no gene match: 9. In DNA form, the CDR3 reads TGCAGTGCAAGGACTAGCGGGGGCCTTTGGGAGACCCAGTACTTC. Protein sequence: CSARTSGGLWETQYF.

The V and J genes are TRBV10-3 and TRBJ1-1; D is uncertain. V gave up 4 bases and J gave up 0 bases, with 12 bases separating them. This CDR3 contains 15 residues. Germline CDR1 ENHRY, CDR2 SYGVKD. CDR3 in DNA: TGTGCCATCAGTGCCTCTCAGGTGATGAACACTGAAGCTTTCTTT. Translated: CAISASQVMNTEAFF.

The chain employs TRBV7-9 and TRBJ2-4; TRBD1 aligns across 9 bases. The CDR3 covers 14 residues. V shed 4 bases and J 7 bases; nucleotides not matched to a gene: 5. CDR1 is SEHNR and CDR2 is FQNEAQ in the germline V gene (reference sequence). The CDR3 bases are TGTGCCAGCAGCTGGGTGGGACAGGGTAACATTCAGTACTTC. This gives the protein CASSWVGQGNIQYF. Supplemented by reference TRBV7-9 and TRBJ2-4, the full variable domain reads DTGVSQNPRHKITKRGQNVTFRCDPISEHNRLYWYRQTLGQGPEFLTYFQNEAQLEKSRLLSDRFSAERPKGSFSTLEIQRTEQGDSAMYLCASSWVGQGNIQYFGAGTRLSVL.

CDR3 in amino acids: CASSNLAGGETQYF. The DNA for the CDR3 is TGTGCCAGCAGCAACCTAGCGGGGGGAGAGACCCAGTACTTC. V is TRBV7-2 and J is TRBJ2-5, with 11 bases that match TRBD2. The CDR3 is made up of 14 amino acids. After removal of 5 bases from V and 4 bases from J, the junction contained 3 bases not matched to a gene. The germline V gene encodes CDR1 SGHTA and CDR2 FQGNSA.

The rearrangement joins TRBV12-3 or TRBV12-4 to TRBJ1-1, with 8 bases lining up with TRBD1. With 3 bases clipped from V and 7 bases from J, the junction kept 7 bases outside the gene matches. There are 14 residues in the CDR3. CDR3 nucleotides: TGTGCCAGCAGTTTGGGACAGGAACCAGGTGAAGCTTTCTTT. As protein: CASSLGQEPGEAFF.

This chain links TRBV7-6 with TRBJ1-6, with D maybe TRBD1 (5 bases). V gave up 2 bases and J gave up 4 bases, with 15 bases separating them. CDR1 is SGHVS, CDR2 FNYEAQ, per germline. The CDR3 consists of 17 residues. The CDR3 spells CASSLRTGERYNSPLHF. The CDR3 nucleotides are TGTGCCAGCAGCTTAAGGACGGGGGAACGTTATAATTCACCCCTCCACTTT.

This chain links TRBV6-5 with TRBJ2-3; tentatively, D is TRBD2 (5 bases). This CDR3 spans 14 amino acids. The V gene's germline CDR1 is MNHEY and CDR2 SVGAGI. With 0 bases removed from V and 4 bases from J, the gap between germline ends came to 8 bases. In DNA form, the CDR3 reads TGTGCCAGCAGTTACTCAACCGGGGCAGATACGCAGTATTTT. As protein: CASSYSTGADTQYF.

This clonotype has a handful of counts. V and J are TRBV4-3 and TRBJ2-3; 8 bases agree with TRBD2. Trimming removed 0 bases from V and 0 bases from J; junction bases left unmatched: 5. Germline-derived CDR1 and CDR2 are LGHNA and YSLEER. The CDR3 is made up of 17 amino acids. The CDR3 reads CASSQESAGGSTDTQYF. CDR3 DNA sequence: TGCGCCAGCAGCCAAGAGAGCGCGGGGGGTAGCACAGATACGCAGTATTTT.

This chain joins TRBV2 and TRBJ1-2; D ambiguous. The V end was cut by 1 base, the J end by 6 bases, with 18 bases between. This CDR3 contains 16 residues. The germline CDR1 and CDR2 sequences are SNHLY and FYNNEI. CDR3 sequence (DNA): TGTGCCAGCAGTGAAGGAACAGAGCCTCCATCGGATGGCTACACCTTC. It translates to CASSEGTEPPSDGYTF. The whole variable domain, remainder taken from reference TRBV2 and TRBJ1-2, is EPEVTQTPSHQVTQMGQEVILRCVPISNHLYFYWYRQILGQKVEFLVSFYNNEISEKSEIFDDQFSVERPDGSNFTLKIRSTKLEDSAMYFCASSEGTEPPSDGYTFGSGTRLTVV.

This clonotype was recorded many times. The J gene is TRBJ2-3, the V gene TRBV5-1; D might be TRBD1 or TRBD2, each matching 6 bases. Germline V gives CDR1 SGHRS, CDR2 YFSETQ. The V and J ends lost 3 bases and 6 bases respectively, with 17 bases between them. The CDR3 length is 15 residues. Here the CDR3 reads CASSSGGRAVDTQYF. The CDR3 nucleotides are TGCGCCAGCAGCTCCGGGGGCCGAGCTGTCGATACGCAGTATTTT. The complete variable domain, with remaining parts taken from reference TRBV5-1 and TRBJ2-3, reads KAGVTQTPRYLIKTRGQQVTLSCSPISGHRSVSWYQQTPGQGLQFLFEYFSETQRNKGNFPGRFSGRQFSNSRSEMNVSTLELGDSALYLCASSSGGRAVDTQYFGPGTRLTVL.

In this sample, this clonotype turned up once. At one end the junction does not follow the germline gene, possibly because of a read error. The rearrangement joins TRBV6-5 to TRBJ2-3; 8 nucleotides match TRBD1. The CDR3 extends over 15 amino acids. Germline-derived CDR1 and CDR2 are MNHEY and SVGAGI. The CDR3 DNA sequence: TGTGCCAGCAGTTTGCAGGGGGCCTACACAGATACGCAGTTTTTT. This sequence encodes CASSLQGAYTDTQFF.

The chain is built from TRBV4-3 and TRBJ2-7, with D tentatively TRBD2 (6 bases). The CDR3 covers 14 residues. Germline V gene lookup returns CDR1 LGHNA and CDR2 YSLEER. V lost 0 bases and J lost 6, with 12 bases in between. The CDR3 loop is CASSQDEGAGEQYF. CDR3 sequence (DNA): TGCGCCAGCAGCCAAGATGAGGGAGCGGGCGAGCAGTACTTC.

The gene calls are TRBV30 and TRBJ2-7; D ambiguous. Germline V gene sequence: CDR1 GTSNPN, CDR2 SVGIG (reference sequence). This CDR3 has 15 amino acids. V lost 3 bases to trimming and J lost 0 bases, with 15 bases between them. CDR3 sequence: CAWSIRVFSSYEQYF. The DNA for the CDR3 is TGTGCCTGGAGCATCAGAGTGTTCTCCTCCTACGAGCAGTACTTC.

This clonotype was recorded a few times. The chain uses TRBV6-2 or TRBV6-3 and TRBJ2-5; D gene unclear. The CDR3 totals 12 residues. V was trimmed by 2 bases and J by 1 base, leaving 2 bases between them. Germline lookup yields CDR1 MNHEY and CDR2 SVGEGT. The CDR3 sequence is CASSYGQETQYF. CDR3 in DNA: TGTGCCAGCAGTTACGGCCAAGAGACCCAGTACTTC.